A selection of T cell receptor beta chains follows, all from one sample in a study of blood T cell repertoires in COVID-19. TCRdb keeps only in-frame clones here, not all; method: immunoSEQ multiplex PCR. The data contain around 380,000 clones, 70% to 85% of them seen just once; the ten biggest clones take up about 1.2%. The sequencing input was peripheral blood. These TCRs come from a human donor with acute or convalescent COVID-19. The donor label of this sample is uncertain. The CDR3 runs from the conserved cysteine through the conserved F or W.

TRBV6-1	CASSEPTRVAGQPQHF
TRBV9	CASSAGLAGTETQYF
TRBV23-1	CASSQCRTDTGGYQLARPQHF
TRBV2	CASRYLRDRGINTEAFF
TRBV7-6	CASSLGGRETQYF
TRBV12-3/TRBV12-4	CASSFGEETQYF
TRBV7-9	CASRWDRGGYNEQFF
TRBV2	CASSRSGNNEQFF
TRBV27	CASSLRVQGGQPQHF
TRBV7-2	CASSTTLAGWYNEQFF
TRBV25-1	CASSADGWSTEAFF
TRBV18	CASSGLAGVRNEQFF
TRBV7-2	CASSLVADRAQETQYF
TRBV6-2/TRBV6-3	CASSYPGRRDSPLHF
TRBV6-5	CANQTPGQASGYTF
TRBV20-1	CSALKDRGPFF
TRBV11-2	CASSLTVSGANVLTF
TRBV5-1	CASSLRQPSTDTQYF
TRBV2	CASSGQGLGTDTQYF
TRBV5-4	CASSSLAGGLNTGELFF
TRBV6-5	CASSSAGTSGLYF
TRBV6-5	CASSYPGTGAPEAFF
TRBV7-8	CASSLRLAGWNEQFF
TRBV27	CASSLERGGTYNEQFF
TRBV6-6	CASSYRDSPPGAFF
TRBV7-6	CASSGQGSTTKETQYF
TRBV9	CASSVGTSGRNTQYF
TRBV4-1	CASSQELGQGRRTEAFF
TRBV4-2	CASSQGARGQRDGYTF
TRBV24-1	CATSDLTLRDKIYEQYF
TRBV7-9	CASSPGTGSFYEQYF
TRBV2	CARSDGSSGNTIYF
TRBV29-1	CSVRTGSSEAFF
TRBV5-4	CASSAGTGNGYTF
TRBV5-6	CASSPRGQETQYF
TRBV18	CASSPLASVDSYEQYF
TRBV5-5	CASSLGSSYEQYF
TRBV20-1	CSASSGSYLENIQYF
TRBV5-1	CASSTTGTGSPLHF
TRBV18	CASSRTGATLNTEAFF
TRBV6-2/TRBV6-3	CASSRRGAYNEQFF
TRBV19	CASSIFGRNANYGYTF
TRBV7-6	CASSRGNEGGELFF
TRBV5-1	CASSLVLAGGREQYF
TRBV27	CASSSRPTGVGTGELFF
TRBV19	CASTEQGRYYGYTF
TRBV6-5	CASSPTSGVTGELFF
TRBV30	CAWNRAGANVLTF
TRBV27	CASSSAGGGEKLFF
TRBV3-1/TRBV3-2	CASSKQGARGETQYF
TRBV7-9	CASSYRGGTEAFF
TRBV11-2	CASSALDRGANTIYF
TRBV6-5	CASRTGNYEQYF
TRBV27	CASSTRQGMGEKLFF